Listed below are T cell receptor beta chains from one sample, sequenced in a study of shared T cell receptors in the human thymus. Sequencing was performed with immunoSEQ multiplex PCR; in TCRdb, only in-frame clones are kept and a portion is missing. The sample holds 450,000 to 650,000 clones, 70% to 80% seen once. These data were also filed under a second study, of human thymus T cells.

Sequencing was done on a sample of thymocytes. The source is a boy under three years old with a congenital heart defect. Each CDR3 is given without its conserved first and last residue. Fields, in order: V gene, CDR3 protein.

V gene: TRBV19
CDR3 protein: ASSMGTRTRTPEAF

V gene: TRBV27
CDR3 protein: ASSLLPTGESDEQY

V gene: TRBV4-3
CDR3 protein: ASSQDTGQGFGYT

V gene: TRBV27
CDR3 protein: ASTGLGGNEKLF

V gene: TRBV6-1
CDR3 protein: ASSEARQGQFSVF

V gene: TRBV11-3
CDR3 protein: ASNVRDSAGEKDNEQF

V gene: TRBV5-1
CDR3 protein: ASSPWTSTDTQY

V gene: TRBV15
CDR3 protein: ATSRARTGSGYT

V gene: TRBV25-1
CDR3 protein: ASSETEQGRDTQY

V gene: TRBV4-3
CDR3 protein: ASSQDLTQLAGPSSYEQY

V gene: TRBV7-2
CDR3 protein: ASSLDRSGYEQY

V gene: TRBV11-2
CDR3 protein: ASSLAPTGTSLREQY

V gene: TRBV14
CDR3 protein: ASSPYPGLAGGEQY

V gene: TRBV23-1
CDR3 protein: ASSQWSRRVQETQY

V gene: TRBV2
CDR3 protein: ASREQGFHEQY

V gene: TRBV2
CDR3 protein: ASTLGLDISTDTQY

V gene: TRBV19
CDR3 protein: ASSDRQKAYNEQF

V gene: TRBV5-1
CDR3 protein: ASRPRGNYGYT

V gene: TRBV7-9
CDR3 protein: ASSLGASGNEQF

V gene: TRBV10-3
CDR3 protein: AISGSGGSGNTIY

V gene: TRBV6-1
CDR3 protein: ASSEDRDRDSYTPLH

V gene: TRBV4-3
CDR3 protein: ASSQGGPDGAQY

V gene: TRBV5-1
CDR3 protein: ASSLIGIGTDTQY

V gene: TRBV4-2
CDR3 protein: ASSPMGRELELETQY

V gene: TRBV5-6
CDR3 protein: ASSLAAGFTQFGDEQY

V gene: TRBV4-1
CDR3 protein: ASSQDWAPGQGKETQY

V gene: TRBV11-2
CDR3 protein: ASSLASRTEAF